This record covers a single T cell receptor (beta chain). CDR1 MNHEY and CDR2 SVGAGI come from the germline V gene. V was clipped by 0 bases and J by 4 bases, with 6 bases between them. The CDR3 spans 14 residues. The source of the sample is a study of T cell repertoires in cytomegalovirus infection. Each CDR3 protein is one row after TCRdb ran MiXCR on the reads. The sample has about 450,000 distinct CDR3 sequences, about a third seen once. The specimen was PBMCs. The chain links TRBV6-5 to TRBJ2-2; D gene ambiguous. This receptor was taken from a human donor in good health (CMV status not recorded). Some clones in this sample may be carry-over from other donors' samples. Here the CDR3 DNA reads TGTGCCAGCAGTTACTCGTCTACCACCGGGGAGCTGTTTTTT. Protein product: CASSYSSTTGELFF.